These T cell receptor beta chains were read from a single sample in a study of blood T cell repertoires in COVID-19. The method was immunoSEQ multiplex PCR; TCRdb's version includes in-frame clones alone and lacks a portion of them. The data show approximately 210,000 clones, roughly 86% seen once. Sample: peripheral blood. These receptors all come from a woman in her sixties or seventies with active or convalescent COVID-19. CDR3s include the opening cysteine and the closing phenylalanine or tryptophan. The D gene is left open where the match is weak. Clone size, where shown, is once, few, many, or a class for clones that have expanded.

>TRBV19|-|TRBD1|TRBJ1-2
CASSKGTGENYGYTF
TGTGCCAGTAGCAAAGGGACAGGCGAGAACTATGGCTACACCTTC
>TRBV5-5|-|-|TRBJ2-3
CASSLVGRVTDTQYF
TGTGCCAGCAGCTTGGTCGGGAGAGTGACAGATACGCAGTATTTT
>TRBV4-2|-|-|TRBJ1-2
CASSQQRGYTF
TGTGCCAGCAGCCAGCAGAGGGGCTACACCTTC
>TRBV27|-|TRBD2|TRBJ2-7
CASSPLAPYEQYF
TGTGCCAGCAGTCCACTAGCGCCCTACGAGCAGTACTTC
>TRBV2|-|TRBD1|TRBJ1-5
CASSAGQGVTQPQHF
TGTGCCAGCAGTGCCGGGCAGGGGGTTACTCAGCCCCAGCATTTT
>TRBV19|-|-|TRBJ1-5
CASSDSFNQPQHF
TGTGCCAGTAGCGACAGCTTCAATCAGCCCCAGCATTTT
>TRBV7-9|-|-|TRBJ2-3
CASSSQPDFTDTQYF
TGTGCCAGCAGCTCCCAGCCAGACTTTACAGATACGCAGTATTTT
>TRBV10-1|-|-|TRBJ2-7
CATLLGRVHEQYF
TGCGCCACCCTTCTGGGCAGGGTCCACGAGCAGTACTTC
>TRBV2|-|-|TRBJ1-5
CASSDFGGANQPQHF
TGTGCCAGCAGTGATTTTGGGGGGGCTAATCAGCCCCAGCATTTT
>TRBV6-6|once|-|TRBJ1-1
CASSPWTENTEAFF
TGTGCCAGCAGTCCATGGACAGAGAACACTGAAGCTTTCTTT
>TRBV7-9|-|-|TRBJ1-4
CASSFIQDNEKLFF
TGTGCCAGCAGCTTTATACAGGATAATGAAAAACTGTTTTTT
>TRBV6-6|-|TRBD2|TRBJ2-1
CASSYPLGGSGNEQFF
TGTGCCAGCAGTTACCCGTTGGGCGGGAGCGGCAATGAGCAGTTCTTC
>TRBV18|-|-|TRBJ2-7
CASSPPGGNSPTYEQYF
TGTGCCAGCTCACCACCTGGAGGGAATAGCCCTACCTACGAGCAGTACTTC
>TRBV6-5|-|-|TRBJ1-5
CASSYSYRLHQPQHF
TGTGCCAGCAGTTACTCCTACAGGCTTCATCAGCCCCAGCATTTT
>TRBV4-1|-|-|TRBJ2-1
CASSQEHSGLYNEQFF
TGCGCCAGCAGCCAAGAACATAGCGGCCTCTACAATGAGCAGTTCTTC
>TRBV28|-|-|TRBJ1-4
CASSPFSGGHEKLFF
TGTGCCAGCAGTCCCTTTTCGGGGGGTCATGAAAAACTGTTTTTT
>TRBV19|-|-|TRBJ2-1
CASSPTLYSEQFF
TGTGCCAGTAGCCCTACCTTATACAGTGAGCAGTTCTTC
>TRBV3-1/TRBV3-2|-|-|TRBJ2-1
CASSQDRSSYNEQFF
TGTGCCAGCAGCCAAGATCGGAGCTCCTACAATGAGCAGTTCTTC
>TRBV28|-|-|TRBJ2-7
CASSPTGYVGYEQYF
TGTGCCAGCAGCCCCACAGGGTATGTGGGGTACGAGCAGTACTTC
>TRBV5-1|once|TRBD2|TRBJ2-1
CASSLAGVYNEQFF
TGCGCCAGCAGCTTAGCGGGAGTTTACAATGAGCAGTTCTTC
>TRBV19|once|TRBD1|TRBJ2-2
CASSNRGKNTGELFF
TGTGCCAGTAGTAACAGGGGAAAGAACACCGGGGAGCTGTTTTTT
>TRBV5-3|-|-|TRBJ2-4
CARRGLKAKNIQYF
TGTGCCAGAAGGGGCCTAAAAGCCAAAAACATTCAGTACTTC
>TRBV3-1/TRBV3-2|-|TRBD2|TRBJ2-1
CASSQDRGPPQWTSGHEQFF
TGTGCCAGCAGCCAAGATCGTGGCCCCCCACAGTGGACTAGCGGGCATGAGCAGTTCTTC
>TRBV19|-|TRBD1|TRBJ2-3
CASSIGETGGTDTQYF
TGTGCCAGTAGTATAGGAGAGACAGGGGGCACAGATACGCAGTATTTT
>TRBV6-4|-|-|TRBJ2-6
CASSSRGLSSGANVLTF
TGTGCCAGCTCCAGCAGGGGATTGAGCTCTGGGGCCAACGTCCTGACTTTC
>TRBV2|-|-|TRBJ2-7
CASSVQETYEQYF
TGTGCCAGCAGTGTACAGGAGACCTACGAGCAGTACTTC
>TRBV11-2|-|-|TRBJ1-3
CASSHATGVGNTIYF
TGTGCCAGCAGCCACGCAACAGGCGTGGGAAACACCATATATTTT
>TRBV28|-|TRBD1|TRBJ1-4
CASSLYGRGRTNEKLFF
TGTGCCAGCAGTTTATATGGCAGGGGGAGAACTAATGAAAAACTGTTTTTT
>TRBV2|-|-|TRBJ1-5
CASSPTGKLSNQPQHF
TGTGCCAGCAGTCCAACAGGGAAACTAAGCAATCAGCCCCAGCATTTT
>TRBV18|-|-|TRBJ2-3
CASSPPGVWGTDTQYF
TGTGCCAGCTCACCACCCGGGGTGTGGGGCACAGATACGCAGTATTTT
>TRBV19|once|-|TRBJ2-7
CASSFTGGLQPYEQYF
TGTGCCAGTAGTTTCACCGGGGGACTCCAGCCCTACGAGCAGTACTTC
>TRBV5-1|-|TRBD2|TRBJ2-3
CASSFSGSTDTQYF
TGCGCCAGCAGCTTTAGCGGGAGCACAGATACGCAGTATTTT
>TRBV19|-|-|TRBJ2-5
CASTQRPSSQETQYF
TGTGCCAGCACCCAAAGACCGTCTAGCCAAGAGACCCAGTACTTC
>TRBV2|-|TRBD2|TRBJ2-7
CASSLAGASPEQYF
TGTGCCAGCAGTTTAGCGGGAGCCTCGCCCGAGCAGTACTTC
>TRBV5-1|-|TRBD2|TRBJ2-6
CATTRSREFSGANVLTF
TGCGCCACCACGCGGTCGCGGGAGTTCTCTGGGGCCAACGTCCTGACTTTC
>TRBV2|-|TRBD2|TRBJ2-3
CASSDPGLAGVITDTQYF
TGTGCCAGCAGTGACCCAGGACTAGCGGGAGTGATCACAGATACGCAGTATTTT
>TRBV4-1|once|TRBD1|TRBJ1-2
CASSHGAGTGVGYTF
TGCGCCAGCAGCCATGGCGCCGGGACAGGGGTTGGCTACACCTTC
>TRBV7-6|-|-|TRBJ2-3
CATSRTATDTQYF
TGTGCCACTAGTCGGACAGCTACAGATACGCAGTATTTT
>TRBV18|-|TRBD2|TRBJ2-1
CASSRTRLAGSSYNEQFF
TGTGCCAGCTCACGGACCCGCTTAGCGGGAAGCTCCTACAATGAGCAGTTCTTC
>TRBV28|-|-|TRBJ2-5
CASSLGGLQRETQYF
TGTGCCAGCAGCCTGGGGGGGCTTCAGCGAGAGACCCAGTACTTC
>TRBV3-1/TRBV3-2|-|TRBD1|TRBJ2-1
CASSQVIFGQVINEQFF
TGTGCCAGCAGCCAAGTAATCTTTGGACAGGTAATCAATGAGCAGTTCTTC
>TRBV28|-|TRBD1|TRBJ1-4
CASSRGTGNEKLFF
TGTGCCAGCAGCAGGGGGACAGGCAATGAAAAACTGTTTTTT
>TRBV18|-|-|TRBJ2-5
CASSPRAEETQYF
TGTGCCAGCTCACCACGGGCCGAAGAGACCCAGTACTTC
>TRBV5-4|-|-|TRBJ2-4
CASSKGAKNIQYF
TGTGCCAGCAGCAAGGGGGCCAAAAACATTCAGTACTTC
>TRBV30|-|TRBD1|TRBJ1-2
CAWIRIDRGIDGYTF
TGTGCCTGGATCCGGATTGACAGGGGGATCGATGGCTACACCTTC
>TRBV12-3/TRBV12-4|-|-|TRBJ1-2
CASSPGTLERYTF
TGTGCCAGCAGCCCCGGGACACTGGAACGGTACACCTTC
>TRBV12-3/TRBV12-4|-|-|TRBJ2-2
CASSFQYTGELFF
TGTGCCAGCAGTTTTCAGTATACCGGGGAGCTGTTTTTT
>TRBV9|-|-|TRBJ2-6
CASSVGISGANVLTF
TGTGCCAGCAGCGTCGGGATCTCTGGGGCCAACGTCCTGACTTTC
>TRBV28|-|-|TRBJ2-5
CASSPRIGTPLQETQYF
TGTGCCAGCAGTCCCCGCATCGGGACACCGCTCCAAGAGACCCAGTACTTC